These T cell receptor beta chains were read from a single sample in a study of human T cells and chemical hapten exposure. TCRdb analysed the RACE reads with MiXCR anew, one entry per CDR3 protein. Of about 98,000 distinct CDR3 sequences in the sample, 11% were seen once. Sequencing was performed on whole blood, taken in connection with sensitization to the hapten diphenylcyclopropenone (DPC). The receptors shown here come from a woman aged 60 to 75 with alopecia areata. Some clones in this sample may be carry-over from other donors' samples. CDR3s include the opening cysteine and the closing phenylalanine or tryptophan. Each record gives: D gene, J gene, clone size, V gene, CDR3 DNA, CDR3 protein. A D gene is named only where the DNA matches it firmly. Only part of the rows carry a size: once, few, many, or a class if the clone is expanded.

d_gene: TRBD2; j_gene: TRBJ2-1; abundance: few; v_gene: TRBV7-2; CDR3nt: TGTGCCAGCAGCCCCGCTCCGACTAGCGGCTACAATGAGCAGTTCTTC; CDR3aa: CASSPAPTSGYNEQFF
d_gene: .; j_gene: TRBJ1-2; abundance: many; v_gene: TRBV11-2; CDR3nt: TGTGCCAGCAGCTTAGGTCCGGGACACCAAGGCTACACCTTC; CDR3aa: CASSLGPGHQGYTF
d_gene: .; j_gene: TRBJ1-4; abundance: few; v_gene: TRBV5-4; CDR3nt: TGTGCCAGCAGCCACAGGGAGTCGTCTAATGAAAAACTGTTTTTT; CDR3aa: CASSHRESSNEKLFF
d_gene: .; j_gene: TRBJ2-4; abundance: many; v_gene: TRBV12-3/TRBV12-4; CDR3nt: TGTGCCAGCAGTTCAGGAGGGACAGACCAAAACATTCAGTACTTC; CDR3aa: CASSSGGTDQNIQYF
d_gene: .; j_gene: TRBJ2-7; abundance: many; v_gene: TRBV3-1; CDR3nt: TGTGCCAGCAGCCTTTCCAGTTGGGGAACCTACGAGCAGTACTTC; CDR3aa: CASSLSSWGTYEQYF
d_gene: TRBD1; j_gene: TRBJ2-2; abundance: .; v_gene: TRBV30; CDR3nt: TGTGCCTGGACCGGGACAGTAAACACCGGGGAGCTGTTTTTT; CDR3aa: CAWTGTVNTGELFF
d_gene: .; j_gene: TRBJ2-2; abundance: few; v_gene: TRBV11-3; CDR3nt: TGTGCCAGCAGCTTGTCAGGGCTTAACACCGGGGAGCTGTTTTTT; CDR3aa: CASSLSGLNTGELFF
d_gene: TRBD2; j_gene: TRBJ2-1; abundance: few; v_gene: TRBV7-6; CDR3nt: TGTGCCAGCAGCAGGGGGACTAGCACCTACAATGAGCAGTTCTTC; CDR3aa: CASSRGTSTYNEQFF
d_gene: TRBD1; j_gene: TRBJ1-2; abundance: many; v_gene: TRBV2; CDR3nt: TGTGGTGGAAGACAGGGCGGGTATGGCTACACCTTC; CDR3aa: CGGRQGGYGYTF
d_gene: .; j_gene: TRBJ2-1; abundance: few; v_gene: TRBV6-2/TRBV6-3; CDR3nt: TGTGCCAGCAGTTACAGTAGCTCCTACAATGAGCAGTTCTTC; CDR3aa: CASSYSSSYNEQFF
d_gene: TRBD1; j_gene: TRBJ1-1; abundance: many; v_gene: TRBV20-1; CDR3nt: TGCAGTGCCTCCACAGGGGGCCCAGCTTTCTTT; CDR3aa: CSASTGGPAFF
d_gene: .; j_gene: TRBJ2-7; abundance: many; v_gene: TRBV5-1; CDR3nt: TGCGCCAGCAGCCGGGGTGAATACGAGCAGTACTTC; CDR3aa: CASSRGEYEQYF
d_gene: .; j_gene: TRBJ1-2; abundance: .; v_gene: TRBV4-1; CDR3nt: TGCGCCAGCAGCCATACCATTGCAGAAGCGAACTATGGCTACACCTTC; CDR3aa: CASSHTIAEANYGYTF
d_gene: .; j_gene: TRBJ1-6; abundance: few; v_gene: TRBV10-2; CDR3nt: TGCGCCAGCAGGTGGGGACCCTATAATTCACCCCTCCACTTT; CDR3aa: CASRWGPYNSPLHF
d_gene: TRBD1; j_gene: TRBJ2-4; abundance: many; v_gene: TRBV20-1; CDR3nt: TGCAGTGCTAGAGGAAGGGACAGGGGGTTTTCTATTCAGTACTTC; CDR3aa: CSARGRDRGFSIQYF
d_gene: .; j_gene: TRBJ1-6; abundance: many; v_gene: TRBV18; CDR3nt: TGTGCCAGCTCACCCCCGGTAGCAGGGGATTCGTCACCCCTCCACTTT; CDR3aa: CASSPPVAGDSSPLHF
d_gene: .; j_gene: TRBJ1-5; abundance: many; v_gene: TRBV7-2; CDR3nt: TGTGCCAGCAGCTTAGAGGTGACAGGCTACAATCAGCCCCAGCATTTT; CDR3aa: CASSLEVTGYNQPQHF
d_gene: .; j_gene: TRBJ2-3; abundance: few; v_gene: TRBV29-1; CDR3nt: TGCAGCGTTGAACCCCCGTTGGGGGTTGGTAGCACAGATACGCAGTATTTT; CDR3aa: CSVEPPLGVGSTDTQYF
d_gene: .; j_gene: TRBJ2-5; abundance: many; v_gene: TRBV20-1; CDR3nt: TGCAGTGCTAGAGATCCCAGGGCTATCGAGACCCAGTACTTC; CDR3aa: CSARDPRAIETQYF
d_gene: .; j_gene: TRBJ2-4; abundance: many; v_gene: TRBV6-1; CDR3nt: TGTGCCAGCAGTGTAGAAAACATTCAGTACTTC; CDR3aa: CASSVENIQYF
d_gene: TRBD2; j_gene: TRBJ2-1; abundance: .; v_gene: TRBV27; CDR3nt: TGTGCCAGCAGTTACAGACTAGCGGGGGGCCTGAACAATGAGCAGTTCTTC; CDR3aa: CASSYRLAGGLNNEQFF
d_gene: .; j_gene: TRBJ1-1; abundance: few; v_gene: TRBV6-5; CDR3nt: TGTGCCAGCAGTACGACAGCAATGAACACTGAAGCTTTCTTT; CDR3aa: CASSTTAMNTEAFF
d_gene: .; j_gene: TRBJ1-3; abundance: many; v_gene: TRBV10-2; CDR3nt: TGCGCCAGCAGTGAGTCTCCGGGATCGTGGGGAAACACCATATATTTT; CDR3aa: CASSESPGSWGNTIYF
d_gene: TRBD1; j_gene: TRBJ2-2; abundance: many; v_gene: TRBV15; CDR3nt: TGTGCCACCAGCGTTCGTCAGGGGGCGGTAACCGGGGAGCTGTTTTTT; CDR3aa: CATSVRQGAVTGELFF
d_gene: .; j_gene: TRBJ1-6; abundance: many; v_gene: TRBV30; CDR3nt: TGTGCCTGGGACACAGGGAGCTCCTATAATTCACCCCTCCACTTT; CDR3aa: CAWDTGSSYNSPLHF
d_gene: .; j_gene: TRBJ2-2; abundance: few; v_gene: TRBV29-1; CDR3nt: TGCAGCGCTTCGCCCCAGGTCACCGGGGAGCTGTTTTTT; CDR3aa: CSASPQVTGELFF
d_gene: .; j_gene: TRBJ2-7; abundance: few; v_gene: TRBV11-2; CDR3nt: TGTGCCAGCAGTCACCAGACTCATACCTACGAGCAGTACTTC; CDR3aa: CASSHQTHTYEQYF
d_gene: TRBD2; j_gene: TRBJ2-3; abundance: .; v_gene: TRBV7-2; CDR3nt: TGTGCCAGCAGCTATAGCGGGGGAATGAAGGATTTT; CDR3aa: CASSYSGGMKDF
d_gene: TRBD1; j_gene: TRBJ2-4; abundance: few; v_gene: TRBV11-2; CDR3nt: TGTGCCAGCAGTGTCTTCCCCGGACAGGGTCGAAACATTCAGTACTTC; CDR3aa: CASSVFPGQGRNIQYF
d_gene: TRBD1; j_gene: TRBJ1-2; abundance: many; v_gene: TRBV27; CDR3nt: TGTGCCAGCAAGACAGGGATCTTAGCTAACTATGGCTACACCTTC; CDR3aa: CASKTGILANYGYTF
d_gene: .; j_gene: TRBJ2-7; abundance: .; v_gene: TRBV12-3/TRBV12-4; CDR3nt: TGTGCCAGCAGTGACGCGAGGAGCCTCCTTACCTACGAGCAGTACTTC; CDR3aa: CASSDARSLLTYEQYF
d_gene: .; j_gene: TRBJ1-4; abundance: few; v_gene: TRBV6-6; CDR3nt: TGTGCCAGCAGTTTGGGGACCCAAGCAACTAATGAAAAACTGTTTTTT; CDR3aa: CASSLGTQATNEKLFF
d_gene: .; j_gene: TRBJ2-3; abundance: few; v_gene: TRBV7-2; CDR3nt: TGTGCCAGCAGCTTAGAAAACACAGATACGCAGTATTTT; CDR3aa: CASSLENTDTQYF
d_gene: TRBD2; j_gene: TRBJ2-3; abundance: .; v_gene: TRBV18; CDR3nt: TGTGCCAGCTCCGCGACTAGCGGGGGTGGCACAGATACGCAGTATTTT; CDR3aa: CASSATSGGGTDTQYF
d_gene: .; j_gene: TRBJ2-7; abundance: many; v_gene: TRBV6-5; CDR3nt: TGTGCCAGCAGGGCCTTTTTGAGGGGAGAGCAGTACTTC; CDR3aa: CASRAFLRGEQYF
d_gene: .; j_gene: TRBJ2-7; abundance: .; v_gene: TRBV18; CDR3nt: TGTGCCAGCTCACCCACGACTGGGGCGAACGAGCAGTACTTC; CDR3aa: CASSPTTGANEQYF
d_gene: TRBD1; j_gene: TRBJ1-2; abundance: many; v_gene: TRBV5-1; CDR3nt: TGCGCCAGCAGCGTAAGCTCCGGGACAGGAAGTGGCTACACCTTC; CDR3aa: CASSVSSGTGSGYTF
d_gene: TRBD2; j_gene: TRBJ2-5; abundance: .; v_gene: TRBV11-2; CDR3nt: TGTGCCAGCAGTCTAGCGGGGCTGGAGACCCAGTACTTC; CDR3aa: CASSLAGLETQYF
d_gene: TRBD1; j_gene: TRBJ1-3; abundance: few; v_gene: TRBV20-1; CDR3nt: TGCAGTGCGCCCGACAGGGTCGTTGGAAACACCATATATTTT; CDR3aa: CSAPDRVVGNTIYF
d_gene: TRBD2; j_gene: TRBJ2-5; abundance: few; v_gene: TRBV5-1; CDR3nt: TGCGCCAGCAGCCTGGGGACTAGCGGGGGGTCGGAGACCCAGTACTTC; CDR3aa: CASSLGTSGGSETQYF
d_gene: .; j_gene: TRBJ2-7; abundance: .; v_gene: TRBV5-1; CDR3nt: TGCGCCAGCGCTACAATCCCAGCATCTACCTACGAGCAGTACTTC; CDR3aa: CASATIPASTYEQYF
d_gene: .; j_gene: TRBJ1-6; abundance: .; v_gene: TRBV5-4; CDR3nt: TGTGCCAGCAGCTTGGTGGTAGGGATGAGTTCACCCCTCCACTTT; CDR3aa: CASSLVVGMSSPLHF
d_gene: .; j_gene: TRBJ1-3; abundance: .; v_gene: TRBV10-3; CDR3nt: TGTGCCATCACATCGGAGGACAACGGAAACACCATATATTTT; CDR3aa: CAITSEDNGNTIYF
d_gene: .; j_gene: TRBJ1-4; abundance: few; v_gene: TRBV6-4; CDR3nt: TGTGCCACCTCCTACCATTGGGGGACTAATGAAAAACTGTTTTTT; CDR3aa: CATSYHWGTNEKLFF
d_gene: .; j_gene: TRBJ2-6; abundance: once; v_gene: TRBV9; CDR3nt: TGTGCCAGCAGCGTAGCTCCGATAGGGGCTGGGGCCAACGTCCTGACTTTC; CDR3aa: CASSVAPIGAGANVLTF
d_gene: .; j_gene: TRBJ2-3; abundance: many; v_gene: TRBV10-3; CDR3nt: TGTGCCATCAGTGAGGTTTCAGATACGCAGTATTTT; CDR3aa: CAISEVSDTQYF
d_gene: TRBD2; j_gene: TRBJ2-3; abundance: many; v_gene: TRBV10-1; CDR3nt: TGCGCCAGCAGTGAGTCTATGGCGGGGGGTACCGATACGCAGTATTTT; CDR3aa: CASSESMAGGTDTQYF
d_gene: .; j_gene: TRBJ1-4; abundance: few; v_gene: TRBV6-5; CDR3nt: TGTGCCAGCAGTTATGGGGGTGGAACTAATGAAAAACTGTTTTTT; CDR3aa: CASSYGGGTNEKLFF
d_gene: .; j_gene: TRBJ2-5; abundance: few; v_gene: TRBV19; CDR3nt: TGTGCCAGTAGTACGGCGGAGTACCAAGAGACCCAGTACTTC; CDR3aa: CASSTAEYQETQYF
d_gene: TRBD1; j_gene: TRBJ1-2; abundance: many; v_gene: TRBV20-1; CDR3nt: TGCAGTGCTAGGAGACAGGGTGATAACGGCTACACCTTC; CDR3aa: CSARRQGDNGYTF
d_gene: .; j_gene: TRBJ2-5; abundance: few; v_gene: TRBV9; CDR3nt: TGTGCCAGCAGTAACCTCAACGGGGAGACCCAGTACTTC; CDR3aa: CASSNLNGETQYF
d_gene: TRBD2; j_gene: TRBJ2-3; abundance: few; v_gene: TRBV12-3/TRBV12-4; CDR3nt: TGTGCCAGCAGTCGCCGACTAGCGAGGAGCACAGATACGCAGTATTTT; CDR3aa: CASSRRLARSTDTQYF
d_gene: .; j_gene: TRBJ1-2; abundance: many; v_gene: TRBV2; CDR3nt: TGTGCCAGCAGTGAAGAATCGCGGCTCTATGGCTACACCTTC; CDR3aa: CASSEESRLYGYTF
d_gene: TRBD1; j_gene: TRBJ1-4; abundance: many; v_gene: TRBV18; CDR3nt: TGTGCCAGCGCCAGGGGGGAGAGTGGTGAAAAACTGTTTTTT; CDR3aa: CASARGESGEKLFF